The text below deals with one T cell receptor beta chain. What it binds is not known. Ahead of any ophthalmopathy symptoms, the blood sample was obtained at the first diagnosis of hyperthyroidism. The record originates from a study of T cells in Graves' hyperthyroidism and ophthalmopathy. Study at large: Prior to any treatment, at the point of initial diagnosis, peripheral blood was collected.

Amplification of TCR beta CDR3 regions used RNA as the template. HTBI primers drove first-round RT-PCR of the TCR CDR3. TCRdb reprocessed the multiplex PCR reads via MiXCR and lists one record per CDR3 protein. The repertoire holds some 600,000 distinct CDR3 sequences, approximately 14% seen once, with approximately 5.7% in the top ten. After removal of 0 bases from V and 2 bases from J, the junction contained 6 bases not matched to a gene. The CDR3 has 17 residues. CDR1 SGHVS and CDR2 FQNEAQ come from the germline V gene. Overall study results and limits: The majority of expanded thyroid clonotypes above 0.001 also appeared in blood. A model using 13 V-J features told ophthalmopathy apart from stable hyperthyroidism.

Sample: blood. The clonotype comes from a young woman with Graves' hyperthyroidism that later progressed to Graves' ophthalmopathy. This chain connects TRBV7-8 to TRBJ2-1; 8 bases are shared with TRBD2. The chain's CDR3 is CASSLAWLAGTYNEQFF. The CDR3 bases are TGTGCCAGCAGCTTAGCGTGGCTAGCGGGTACCTACAATGAGCAGTTCTTC.